These T cell receptor beta chains were read from a single sample in a study of blood T cells in healthy people across ages. TCRdb re-analysed the 5' RACE reads in MiXCR, keeping a single row per CDR3 protein. The sample shows about 780,000 distinct CDR3 sequences, 35% to 50% of them seen only once. The sample comprised blood. All receptors come from a man older than 75 in good health. The CDR3 runs from the conserved cysteine through the conserved F or W. The D gene is left open where the match is weak. Only some rows state a clone size, as once, few, many or a class for expanded clones.

j_call v_call d_call clone_size cdr3_nt cdr3_aa
TRBJ2-1 TRBV10-3 TRBD2 - TGTGCCATCAGTGGGACTAGCGGGAGAAATAATGAGCAGTTCTTC CAISGTSGRNNEQFF
TRBJ2-1 TRBV7-9 TRBD2 - TGTGCCAGCAGCCGGGGACTAGCGGGAGTATCCAATGAGCAGTTCTTC CASSRGLAGVSNEQFF
TRBJ1-2 TRBV29-1 - - TGCAGCGTGGGACCCGGGACGGATGGTGGCTACACCTTC CSVGPGTDGGYTF
TRBJ2-5 TRBV11-2 TRBD2 - TGTGCCAGCAGCTCCAGGACTAGCGGAGAAGAGACCCAGTACTTC CASSSRTSGEETQYF
TRBJ2-1 TRBV20-1 - few TGCAGTGCCGGGGGCGGGATAAGCTCCTACAATGAGCAGTTCTTC CSAGGGISSYNEQFF
TRBJ2-3 TRBV7-9 - - TGTGCCAGCAGCTCCCAGAGTTCTAGCACAGATACGCAGTATTTT CASSSQSSSTDTQYF
TRBJ1-6 TRBV20-1 TRBD1 few TGCAGTGCTATACCGGTTTTAGACAGGGGTACCTATAATTCACCCCTCCACTTT CSAIPVLDRGTYNSPLHF
TRBJ2-1 TRBV7-2 TRBD2 - TGTGCCAGCAGCAATAGCGGGAGTTTCACGAATGAGCAGTTCTTC CASSNSGSFTNEQFF
TRBJ2-4 TRBV7-2 - - TGTGCCAGCAGCTTAGCAGGGGGGTGGAACATTCAGTACTTC CASSLAGGWNIQYF
TRBJ1-2 TRBV9 TRBD1 - TGTGCCAGCAGCGTAGATGGGACAGGGTCTCCCTATGGCTACACCTTC CASSVDGTGSPYGYTF
TRBJ2-2 TRBV29-1 TRBD1 - TGCAGCGCCCAGGACAGGGCTGGCACCGGGGAGCTGTTTTTT CSAQDRAGTGELFF
TRBJ2-1 TRBV12-3/TRBV12-4 - - TGTGCCAGCAACCAGAACTGGGGCAGTGAGCAGTTCTTC CASNQNWGSEQFF
TRBJ1-2 TRBV6-5 TRBD1 - TGTGCCAGCAGTTATACAACAGGGGAGGTCTATGGCTACACCTTC CASSYTTGEVYGYTF
TRBJ1-5 TRBV27 - - TGTGCCAGCAGTTGGACAGGCAATCAGCCCCAGCATTTT CASSWTGNQPQHF
TRBJ1-1 TRBV7-9 - - TGTGCCAGCAGCTTAGTTGAACAGGAAGCTTTCTTT CASSLVEQEAFF
TRBJ2-7 TRBV29-1 - many TGCAGCGTTTTAACGGGAGTCTACGAGCAGTACTTC CSVLTGVYEQYF
TRBJ1-4 TRBV4-2 - - TGTGCCAGCAGCCAAGAATCCGGGGGCCCTAGGGAAAAACTGTTTTTT CASSQESGGPREKLFF
TRBJ1-5 TRBV12-3/TRBV12-4 - few TGTGCCAGCAGCAGATGGGGCAATCAGCCCCAGCATTTT CASSRWGNQPQHF
TRBJ2-6 TRBV3-1 - - TGTGCCAGCACCCAGAGCTCTGGGGCCAACGTCCTGACTTTC CASTQSSGANVLTF
TRBJ2-2 TRBV29-1 TRBD1 - TGCAGCGTAGCCACAGGGGGGAGCACCGGGGAGCTGTTTTTT CSVATGGSTGELFF
TRBJ1-6 TRBV27 TRBD1 - TGTGCCAGCAGTCCGAGGGGACAGGGAGGCCTTAATTCACCCCTCCACTTT CASSPRGQGGLNSPLHF
TRBJ2-1 TRBV4-1 TRBD2 - TGCGCCAGCAGCCAAGATAGGTCCGGGAGGCCATACAATGAGCAGTTCTTC CASSQDRSGRPYNEQFF
TRBJ2-7 TRBV20-1 - few TGCAGTGCTAGGGGGGGGGGCGCGTCCTACGAGCAGTACTTC CSARGGGASYEQYF
TRBJ2-5 TRBV9 - - TGTGCCAGCAGTTCCGGACACATCCAAGAGACCCAGTACTTC CASSSGHIQETQYF
TRBJ1-1 TRBV28 TRBD1 - TGTGCCAGCAGTAGAACACAGGGGGTTTCAGTTGAAGCTTTCTTT CASSRTQGVSVEAFF
TRBJ1-2 TRBV29-1 - - TGCAGCGTTGGCCCAAACCCTTCCGGCTACACCTTC CSVGPNPSGYTF
TRBJ2-5 TRBV5-1 TRBD1 - TGCGCCAGCAGCTTTACCGGGACAGGGAACGGAGAGACCCAGTACTTC CASSFTGTGNGETQYF
TRBJ2-5 TRBV4-1 TRBD2 - TGCGCCAGCAGCCACACAACTCTAATTGGACTAGAACAAGAGACCCAGTACTTC CASSHTTLIGLEQETQYF
TRBJ2-1 TRBV7-2 - - TGTGCCAGCAGCACAGGGCCCGGCGATGAGCAGTTCTTC CASSTGPGDEQFF
TRBJ1-2 TRBV2 - - TGTGCCAGCAACGGGGGGGAAAACTATGGCTACACCTTC CASNGGENYGYTF
TRBJ2-3 TRBV5-5 TRBD2 - TGTGCCAGCAGCGAGGATAGCGGGGCCTTCACAGATACGCAGTATTTT CASSEDSGAFTDTQYF
TRBJ2-3 TRBV5-1 TRBD2 many TGCGCCAGCAGCGAGACTAGCGGGAGGGCCGGAGATACGCAGTATTTT CASSETSGRAGDTQYF
TRBJ2-5 TRBV4-3 TRBD2 few TGCGCCAGCAGCCAAGAAGGGGCGGGAGAAGAGACCCAGTACTTC CASSQEGAGEETQYF
TRBJ2-1 TRBV20-1 TRBD2 - TGCAGTGCTTCTAGCGGGAGGGCCGTCGGTGAGCAGTTCTTC CSASSGRAVGEQFF
TRBJ2-7 TRBV5-5 - many TGTGCCAGCAGCTTTAATGTGGTCGGGGCATCCCCCCGCGAGCAGTACTTC CASSFNVVGASPREQYF
TRBJ1-2 TRBV12-3/TRBV12-4 TRBD1 few TGTGCCAGCAGTTTGGGGGCGGCCAGGGGGCTCGGTGGCTACACCTTC CASSLGAARGLGGYTF
TRBJ2-7 TRBV4-2 - few TGTGCCAGCAGCCAAGATCTGCGGTCAACCGAGCAGTACTTC CASSQDLRSTEQYF
TRBJ2-1 TRBV2 TRBD1 - TGTGCCCGCACAGGGGTAGATTCCAATGAGCAGTTCTTC CARTGVDSNEQFF
TRBJ2-3 TRBV7-2 - few - CASSLFLLHSDTQYF
TRBJ2-2 TRBV6-4 - once TGTGCCGGCAGTGCCCGACCAGAAATAGGGGAGCTGTTTTTT CAGSARPEIGELFF
TRBJ2-1 TRBV12-3/TRBV12-4 TRBD2 - TGTGCCAGCAGCCATACTAGCGGGAGGGCCAATGAGCAGTTCTTC CASSHTSGRANEQFF
TRBJ2-5 TRBV12-3/TRBV12-4 TRBD2 many TGTGCCAGCAGTCGAGCGGGGTTCCAAGAGACCCAGTACTTC CASSRAGFQETQYF
TRBJ2-1 TRBV6-2/TRBV6-3 - - TGTGCCAGCAGAATCACAGCAGGCTCCTACAATGAGCAGTTCTTC CASRITAGSYNEQFF
TRBJ2-6 TRBV5-6 - few TGTGCCAGCAGCAGGGGAAACTATGGGGCCAACGTCCTGACTTTC CASSRGNYGANVLTF
TRBJ2-1 TRBV20-1 TRBD2 - TGCAGTGCCCCTAGCGGGAGTTTATACAATGAGCAGTTCTTC CSAPSGSLYNEQFF
TRBJ1-2 TRBV14 - - TGTGCCAGCAGCCTAATCGGCGGCTCCTCTAACTATGGCTACACCTTC CASSLIGGSSNYGYTF
TRBJ2-1 TRBV7-7 TRBD2 - TGTGCTAGCAGCTTAGAAGCGGGGGCCCTGGGGGAGCAGTTCTTC CASSLEAGALGEQFF
TRBJ2-2 TRBV9 - - TGTGCCAGCAGCCCTTTCTACGGTGGGACGAACACCGGGGAGCTGTTTTTT CASSPFYGGTNTGELFF
TRBJ2-7 TRBV5-1 TRBD2 many TGCGCCAGCAGCGAGAACGGCGGGACTAGAACTCTCGAGCAGTACTTC CASSENGGTRTLEQYF
TRBJ1-1 TRBV20-1 TRBD1 - TGCAGTGCTTCCAGGGGGGCGGCTGAAGCTTTCTTT CSASRGAAEAFF
TRBJ2-1 TRBV27 TRBD2 - TGTGCCAGCAGGCGGACTAGCGGCACTTACTACAATGAGCAGTTCTTC CASRRTSGTYYNEQFF
TRBJ2-3 TRBV6-2/TRBV6-3 TRBD2 - TGTGCCAGCTCATCTAGCGGGCGCTGGCCCCCCACAGATACGCAGTATTTT CASSSSGRWPPTDTQYF
TRBJ2-1 TRBV14 - - TGTGCCAGCAGCCAGGATAGCTCCTACAATGAGCAGTTCTTC CASSQDSSYNEQFF
TRBJ2-1 TRBV9 - few TGTGCCAGCAGCGTAGAGGGGCTCTCCTACAATGAGCAGTTCTTC CASSVEGLSYNEQFF
TRBJ1-4 TRBV20-1 TRBD1 - TGCAGTGCTATGGACAGGGTAAAGGGGAAACTGTTTTTT CSAMDRVKGKLFF